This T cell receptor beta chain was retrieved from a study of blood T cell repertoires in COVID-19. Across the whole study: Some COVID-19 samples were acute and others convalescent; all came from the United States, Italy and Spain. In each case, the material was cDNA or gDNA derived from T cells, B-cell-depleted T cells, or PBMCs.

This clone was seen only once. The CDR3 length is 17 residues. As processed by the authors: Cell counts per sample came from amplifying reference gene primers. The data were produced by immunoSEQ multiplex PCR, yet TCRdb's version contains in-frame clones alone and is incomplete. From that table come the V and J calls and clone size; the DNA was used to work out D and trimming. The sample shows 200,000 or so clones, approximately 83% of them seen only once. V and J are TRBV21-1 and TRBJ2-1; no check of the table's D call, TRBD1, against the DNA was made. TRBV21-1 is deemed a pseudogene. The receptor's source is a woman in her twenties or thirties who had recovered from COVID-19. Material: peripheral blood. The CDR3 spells CASSKSPTGGEFNEQFF. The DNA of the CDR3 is TGTGCCAGCAGCAAATCCCCTACAGGGGGCGAATTCAATGAGCAGTTCTTC.